Following are 30 T cell receptor beta chains from one sample sequenced in a study of shared clonotypes between healthy human individuals. Profiled with immunoSEQ multiplex PCR; TCRdb holds only in-frame clones, not every one. The table has about 2.4 million clones, 93% seen once. The sequencing sample was made of naive CD4+ T cells from PBMCs. Documented subset: CD45RA+ positively selected. Source of these receptors: a man between 18 and 35 years old in good health. Some clones in this sample may be carry-over from other donors' samples.

The chain recombines TRBV6-1 with TRBJ1-2; TRBD1 matches 10 bases. There are 15 residues in the CDR3. Germline V gene lookup returns CDR1 MNHNS and CDR2 SASEGT. V trimming: 1 base; J trimming: 7 bases; junction bases outside the gene matches: 6. As DNA, the CDR3 is TGTGCCAGCAGTGAAGGGGGGACAGGGGCCTCTGGCTACACCTTC. It translates to CASSEGGTGASGYTF.

V and J are TRBV18 and TRBJ2-5, with 10 bases identical to TRBD1. The germline CDR1 and CDR2 sequences are KGHSH and LQKENI. The CDR3 runs 14 residues. After removal of 8 bases from V and 7 bases from J, the junction contained 10 bases not matched to a gene. The CDR3 spells CASATGGLVGTQYF. CDR3 DNA sequence: TGTGCCAGCGCGACAGGGGGCTTAGTTGGGACCCAGTACTTC.

The chain uses TRBV28 and TRBJ2-7, with D unresolved. Trimming cost V 4 bases and J 6 bases, with 10 bases left between them. The CDR3 runs to 12 residues. Germline V CDR1 and CDR2: MDHEN, SYDVKM. For the CDR3, the DNA is TGTGCCAGCAGTTCCCTCCCGACCGAGCAGTACTTC. This encodes CASSSLPTEQYF.

This chain joins TRBV11-2 and TRBJ1-3; D is possibly TRBD1 (6 bases). The CDR3 sequence is 14 residues long. In germline, CDR1 is SGHAT, CDR2 FQNNGV. V was shortened by 3 bases and J by 7 bases, with 13 bases between the two germline ends. The CDR3 nucleotides are TGTGCCAGCAGCTTGGCAGGGGTGGTCAACACCATATATTTT. It translates to CASSLAGVVNTIYF.

For this clone: This sample also contains other DNA sequences that code for the same CDR3. The chain couples TRBV5-1 to TRBJ2-7; 9 bases match TRBD1. The J segment lost 5 bases and the V segment lost 0 bases, leaving 6 bases of the junction unmatched. Germline V CDR1 and CDR2: SGHRS, YFSETQ. The CDR3 is 15 amino acids. As DNA, the CDR3 is TGCGCCAGCAGCTTGGGACCGGGACAGGGAAACGAGCAGTACTTC. Translation gives CASSLGPGQGNEQYF.

The rearrangement uses TRBV7-2 and TRBJ2-1; TRBD2 aligns across 10 bases. This CDR3 is built from 15 residues. With V trimmed by 4 bases and J by 4 bases, 4 bases remained unmatched. Germline CDR1 SGHTA, CDR2 FQGNSA. This CDR3 is CASSSTSGPYNEQFF. CDR3 coding DNA: TGTGCCAGCAGCTCGACTAGCGGGCCTTACAATGAGCAGTTCTTC.

This clone was found once. The CDR3 region has the DNA TGTGCCAGCAGCTTACTATTACGCGACACTGAAGCTTTCTTT. Protein: CASSLLLRDTEAFF. The J gene is TRBJ1-1, the V gene TRBV9; D not certain. The V end lost 4 bases, the J end lost 3 bases, and 13 bases lay between the germline ends. This CDR3 is built from 14 residues. Germline V gene data show CDR1 as SGDLS and CDR2 as YYNGEE.

The chain uses TRBV7-2 and TRBJ2-1; D possibly corresponds to TRBD1 (6 bases). V was shortened by 1 base and J by 8 bases, with 18 bases between the two germline ends. Germline CDR1 and CDR2: SGHTA and FQGNSA. This CDR3 contains 16 residues. CDR3 sequence reads: CASSLESRGGGYEQFF. The CDR3 coding sequence is TGTGCCAGCAGCTTAGAGTCGAGAGGGGGTGGATATGAGCAGTTCTTC. Variable domain in full (rest from reference TRBV7-2 and TRBJ2-1): GAGVSQSPSNKVTEKGKDVELRCDPISGHTALYWYRQSLGQGLEFLIYFQGNSAPDKSGLPSDRFSAERTGGSVSTLTIQRTQQEDSAVYLCASSLESRGGGYEQFFGPGTRLTVL.

V gene TRBV4-3 combines with J gene TRBJ2-2; 12 bases are a match to TRBD2. CDR3 length: 17 amino acids. Germline CDR1 and CDR2: LGHNA and YSLEER. J gave up 4 bases and V 0 bases, and 3 bases lay outside the gene matches. CDR3 sequence reads: CASSQEKTSGSTGELFF. DNA for the CDR3: TGCGCCAGCAGCCAAGAGAAGACTAGCGGGAGCACCGGGGAGCTGTTTTTT.

V usage is TRBV18 and J usage is TRBJ1-5; TRBD1 matches at 8 bases. There are 16 residues in the CDR3. Germline V lookup: CDR1 KGHSH, CDR2 LQKENI. The junction had 6 bases not matched to a gene; V was cut back by 1 base and J by 4 bases. The CDR3 coding sequence is TGTGCCAGCTCACCACGCGGACAGGGCCGAAATCAGCCCCAGCATTTT. This sequence encodes CASSPRGQGRNQPQHF.

About this clone: The identical CDR3 is also encoded by other nucleotide sequences in the sample. This chain links TRBV28 with TRBJ2-6; the match to TRBD1 covers 9 bases. The CDR3 length is 15 residues. Germline values: CDR1 MDHEN, CDR2 SYDVKM. V trimming: 5 bases; J trimming: 2 bases; junction bases outside the gene matches: 1. The DNA of the CDR3 is TGTGCCAGCAGTCGGACAGGGGCTGGGGCCAACGTCCTGACTTTC. It specifies CASSRTGAGANVLTF.

The rearrangement joins TRBV23-1 to TRBJ2-1; 12 bases agree with TRBD2. TRBV23-1 is given ORF status, its function remaining uncertain. This CDR3 has 22 residues. Trimming cost V 4 bases and J 5 bases; bases outside gene matches: 24. DNA of the CDR3: TGCGCCAGCAGTCTACCCCCAGCCATCTCGACTAGCGGGAGAAACTTTCACAATGAGCAGTTCTTC. Its translation is CASSLPPAISTSGRNFHNEQFF.

This chain links TRBV28 with TRBJ2-5, with 8 bases matching TRBD2. V lost 5 bases, J lost 7 bases, and 15 bases stayed unmatched. CDR3 length equals 16 residues. Germline V gene lookup returns CDR1 MDHEN and CDR2 SYDVKM. The CDR3 loop is CASSHPETSEAVTQYF. The CDR3 DNA reads TGTGCCAGCAGTCACCCCGAGACTAGCGAAGCAGTGACCCAGTACTTC.

The chain recombines TRBV4-3 with TRBJ1-1; a possible D gene is TRBD1 (5 bases). This CDR3 has 16 amino acids. The V and J ends lost 1 base and 4 bases respectively, with 16 bases between them. CDR1 and CDR2 (germline): LGHNA, YSLEER. CDR3 region: CASSQALVQVVTEAFF. CDR3 DNA: TGCGCCAGCAGCCAAGCTCTGGTACAGGTGGTCACTGAAGCTTTCTTT.

Only a few counts were recorded for this clone. The chain is built from TRBV9 and TRBJ1-5; no definite D call. The V gene's germline CDR1 is SGDLS and CDR2 YYNGEE. Trimming pared 0 bases from V and 2 bases from J, leaving 9 bases between. The CDR3 extends over 15 amino acids. CDR3 bases: TGTGCCAGCAGCGTAGAAGGAAACGGCAATCAGCCCCAGCATTTT. The encoded protein is CASSVEGNGNQPQHF. The whole variable domain, remainder taken from reference TRBV9 and TRBJ1-5, is DSGVTQTPKHLITATGQRVTLRCSPRSGDLSVYWYQQSLDQGLQFLIQYYNGEERAKGNILERFSAQQFPDLHSELNLSSLELGDSALYFCASSVEGNGNQPQHFGDGTRLSIL.

The chain links TRBV25-1 to TRBJ1-2; 7 positions agree with TRBD1. CDR1 is MGHDK and CDR2 is SYGVNS in the germline V gene. The CDR3 extends over 14 amino acids. V shed 0 bases and J 5 bases; nucleotides not matched to a gene: 3. Here the CDR3 DNA reads TGTGCCAGCAGTGAATATGGACAGGAATATGGCTACACCTTC. It yields the protein CASSEYGQEYGYTF.

The J gene is TRBJ2-7, the V gene TRBV28; maybe TRBD2 (5 bases). Germline V gene data show CDR1 as MDHEN and CDR2 as SYDVKM. Deletions cut 3 bases from V and 5 bases from J, with 20 bases between. The length of the CDR3 is 16 residues. CDR3 bases: TGTGCCAGCAGTTTTTTCGGCGTCAGCGGATCCCACGAGCAGTACTTC. Its protein is CASSFFGVSGSHEQYF.

The chain joins TRBV27 to TRBJ1-4; no reliable D call. V was cut by 10 bases and J by 4 bases, with 13 bases left in between. This CDR3 is built from 13 residues. Germline-derived CDR1 and CDR2 are MNHEY and SMNVEV (reference sequence). CDR3 DNA sequence: TGTGCCACCTCGGACCGCTTTAATGAAAAACTGTTTTTT. Translation: CATSDRFNEKLFF.

On this clone: Other DNA sequences from this sample encode an identical CDR3 as well. The chain carries TRBV5-4 and TRBJ2-5, with TRBD1 matching over 7 bases. CDR1 is SGHNT, CDR2 YYREEE, per germline (reference sequence). Unmatched junction bases numbered 2, after V lost 0 bases and J lost 3 bases. The CDR3 is made up of 14 amino acids. The DNA for the CDR3 is TGTGCCAGCAGCTTGGGGACAGGAGAAGAGACCCAGTACTTC. Translating it yields CASSLGTGEETQYF.

With respect to this clone: Other DNA sequences in the same sample also yield this CDR3. The chain couples TRBV5-4 to TRBJ1-4; TRBD1 matches 7 bases. After removal of 3 bases from V and 7 bases from J, the junction contained 9 bases not matched to a gene. Germline V gives CDR1 SGHNT, CDR2 YYREEE (reference sequence). This CDR3 spans 15 amino acids. CDR3 region: CASSSRQGGIEKLFF. The CDR3 nucleotides read TGTGCCAGCAGCTCGCGACAGGGTGGAATTGAAAAACTGTTTTTT. The full variable domain, completed using reference TRBV5-4 and TRBJ1-4, is ETGVTQSPTHLIKTRGQQVTLRCSSQSGHNTVSWYQQALGQGPQFIFQYYREEENGRGNFPPRFSGLQFPNYSSELNVNALELDDSALYLCASSSRQGGIEKLFFGSGTQLSVL.

The chain recombines TRBV5-6 with TRBJ2-3, with D possibly being TRBD1 (6 bases). This CDR3 is built from 15 residues. Germline-derived CDR1 and CDR2 are SGHDT and YYEEEE. V lost 4 bases to trimming and J lost 0 bases, with 12 bases between them. The CDR3 is CASSPRGRSTDTQYF. In nucleotides, the CDR3 is TGTGCCAGCAGCCCCAGGGGACGGAGCACAGATACGCAGTATTTT.

The CDR3 region has the DNA TGTGCCTGGAGGAAGACAGGGACTAATGAAAAACTGTTTTTT. Encoded protein: CAWRKTGTNEKLFF. The chain uses TRBV30 and TRBJ1-4; 7 bases agree with TRBD1. The germline CDR1 and CDR2 sequences are GTSNPN and SVGIG (reference sequence). CDR3 size: 14 residues. V was pared by 3 bases and J by 2 bases, with 3 bases of the junction left unmatched.

In regard to this clone: At one of its ends the junction is not consistent with the germline gene, which may arise from a read error. This chain joins TRBV2 and TRBJ2-2; D is unresolved. The CDR3 spans 15 residues. Germline assignment: CDR1 SNHLY and CDR2 FYNNEI. Written as DNA, the CDR3 is TGTGCCAGCAGTGAAGAACGTGCAATCACCGAGGAGCTGTTTTTT. Protein: CASSEERAITEELFF.

V usage is TRBV7-2 and J usage is TRBJ2-5; a weak D match, TRBD1 (6 bases). The J call may be faulty, since TRBJ2-7 better matches the DNA end. This CDR3 comprises 14 residues. Germline-derived CDR1 and CDR2 are SGHTA and FQGNSA. The CDR3, as DNA: TGTGCCAGCAGCCCAGGGGCCGAGTCCTACGAGCAGTACTTC. Translating it yields CASSPGAESYEQYF.

This sequence joins TRBV6-5 and TRBJ1-2; 7 nucleotides agree with TRBD1. V lost 3 bases and J lost 8; bases outside the gene matches: 6. CDR3 length: 13 residues. Germline CDR1 and CDR2: MNHEY and SVGAGI. CDR3 region: CASSYLRGDGYTF. As DNA, the CDR3 is TGTGCCAGCAGTTATCTCAGGGGGGACGGCTACACCTTC.

The V and J genes are TRBV10-3 and TRBJ2-7; maybe TRBD2 (6 bases). Trimming took 4 bases from V and 2 from J, leaving 15 bases between them. The CDR3 runs to 15 residues. Germline V gene data show CDR1 as ENHRY and CDR2 as SYGVKD. CDR3 sequence (DNA): TGTGCCATCAGTGCTGGGCGGGGCAGGGCCTACGAGCAGTACTTC. Protein sequence: CAISAGRGRAYEQYF.

This clone was seen only once. CDR3 in amino acids: CATTPFGTGNDYGYTF. The CDR3 coding sequence is TGTGCCACTACCCCCTTCGGGACAGGGAACGACTATGGCTACACCTTC. The chain joins TRBV4-2 to TRBJ1-2; 9 positions match TRBD1. CDR1 LGHNA and CDR2 YNFKEQ come from the germline V gene. The trim removed 10 bases at V and 3 bases at J, leaving 15 bases unmatched. The CDR3 spans 16 residues.

V and J are TRBV5-1 and TRBJ2-4; D may be TRBD1 (6 bases). The CDR3 sequence is 16 residues long. Germline values: CDR1 SGHRS, CDR2 YFSETQ. V dropped 4 bases and J dropped 0 bases, with 14 bases sitting between them. The CDR3 region is CASSPYRDVAKNIQYF. CDR3 nucleotides: TGCGCCAGCAGCCCCTACAGGGATGTAGCCAAAAACATTCAGTACTTC.

V is TRBV7-2 and J is TRBJ1-2; tentative D call: TRBD1 (6 bases). This CDR3 spans 16 amino acids. V lost 4 bases and J lost 0, with 15 bases in between. Germline values: CDR1 SGHTA, CDR2 FQGNSA. The CDR3 is CASSSHPGQTNYGYTF. CDR3 nucleotide sequence: TGTGCCAGCAGCTCCCACCCGGGACAAACTAACTATGGCTACACCTTC.

This clone appeared a few times. Distinct nucleotide sequences in the sample also encode this CDR3. V is TRBV18 and J is TRBJ1-5; D ambiguous. The germline V gene encodes CDR1 KGHSH and CDR2 LQKENI. With 3 bases removed from V and 3 bases from J, the gap between germline ends came to 3 bases. The CDR3 runs 12 residues. The CDR3 reads CASSPANQPQHF. The CDR3 DNA follows: TGTGCCAGCTCACCCGCCAATCAGCCCCAGCATTTT.